This T cell receptor (beta chain) emerged from a study of response to subunit inactivated influenza vaccine (dated by TCRdb to 2016 to 2019). In terms of the full investigation: To follow how T cells responded to a trivalent subunit inactivated influenza vaccine, the researchers relied on deep quantitative profiling of the T cell receptor repertoire. The research as a whole found: The authors suggested that each seasonal influenza vaccination may recruit only a limited number of new T cells.

The library was produced with RT-PCR. The instrument given in TCRdb is Illumina HiSeq 2500. TCRdb reworked the public reads: Q25 trimming with fastp, MiXCR clone assembly, productive beta chains retained. Each entry is one CDR3 protein sequence, shown with its most common DNA and genes. This sample comprises approximately 700,000 distinct CDR3 sequences, approximately 13% of them detected only once. Jointly, the top ten make up 5.5% to 7% of the sample. Spanning cysteine to phenylalanine, the CDR3 consists of 18 amino acids. Of the read, only the CDR3 DNA is kept; its 54 bases are in frame from base 1. CDR1 and CDR2 are drawn from the germline V gene: ENHRY, SYGVKD. Trimming takes 8 bases from V and 1 base from J, and the germline ends sit 23 bases apart. This clonotype was counted a few times. The target of this receptor is not known. No qualities accompany the bases; no much larger clone lies one base away.

The TCR comes from a man between 50 and 59 years old who received an inactivated influenza vaccine. Donor details come from another sample of the same person, matched by shared clones. This specimen consisted of PBMCs from blood, obtained 14 days before vaccination. This chain is built from TRBV10-3 and TRBJ2-2; the best D guess is TRBD1, with 5 bases matching. The CDR3 amino acid sequence is: CAIRVGFIGAQNTGELFF. The nucleotides read TGTGCCATCCGGGTAGGGTTTATAGGGGCCCAGAACACCGGGGAGCTGTTTTTT.